The present T cell receptor (beta chain) was sequenced within a study of T-cell reconstitution after alpha-beta-depleted transplantation in children. Broader study findings: About two months after transplant, alpha-beta T cells reportedly came from several hundred expanded graft clones. Newly made T cells mostly supplied T-cell counts and diversity one year after transplant. For some patients, TCRbeta diversity was high at day 60 because of recipient T cells and thymic progenitors that survived.

This clonotype was found a few times. What it binds is not known. V was trimmed by 0 bases and J by 9 bases, leaving 15 bases between them. The CDR3 has 14 residues. Looked up from germline, CDR1 is DFQATT and CDR2 is SNEGSKA (reference sequence). The TCRbeta library incorporated unique molecular identifiers. TCRdb passed the PCR reads through MiXCR, listing each CDR3 protein once. Counted here are about 980,000 distinct CDR3 sequences, about 29% occurring once; the ten biggest clones make up under 30%. The chain recombines TRBV20-1 with TRBJ2-1; D is unclear. The receptor's source is a boy under three years old who had a stem cell transplant for SCID, so the T cells may come from the graft donor. Specimen: PBMCs, mostly from graft donor cells, collected 360 days after TCRalphabeta/CD19-depleted stem cell transplant. The CDR3 is CSARDHLDGREQFF. The CDR3, as DNA: TGCAGTGCTAGAGATCACCTGGACGGGCGTGAGCAGTTCTTC.